Described below is a single TCR beta chain sequence and its context. Its antigen remains unknown. The data were obtained in a study of beta chain features in type 1 diabetes. Study information: Sorted cells from all samples, numbering approximately 110,000,000, were examined. The study's findings and limits: Patients showed naive, central memory and Treg TCRB repertoires that appeared more similar than those of healthy donors.

The V gene lost 0 bases and the J gene lost 0 bases, with 6 bases spanning the gap. Per the germline V gene, CDR1 is LGHNA and CDR2 is YSLEER. The CDR3 contains 14 residues. Reverse transcription of all isolated RNA meant that expressed TCRB transcripts were sequenced. Measured with immunoSEQ multiplex PCR; TCRdb has only the in-frame clones, and not every one. Of 240,000 or so clones listed, around a quarter are singletons. The rearrangement uses TRBV4-3 and TRBJ2-7; no reliable D call. The sequencing input was central memory CD4+ T cells from blood. The sequence came from a man aged 25-45 years in good health. The CDR3 loop reads CASSQDPVSYEQYF. CDR3 in DNA: TGCGCCAGCAGCCAAGATCCAGTCTCCTACGAGCAGTACTTC.